This T cell receptor (beta chain) was identified during a study of T cell responses to AZD1222 COVID-19 vaccine. Overall study context: Samples with a second dose at about 4 or about 12 weeks were pooled together. Findings and caveats of the study: Spike-specific TCR depth and breadth grew after two AZD1222 doses. Baseline testing showed seropositivity in only five to seven AZD1222 recipients. The study sampled repertoires only after the peak T cell response.

Clones were sequenced by immunoSEQ multiplex PCR, and TCRdb holds only the in-frame ones, with some missing. The top ten hold roughly a tenth of the sample, which has under 60,000 clones, about 80% seen once. Germline V CDR1 and CDR2: SGHVS, FNYEAQ. This CDR3 is built from 17 residues. The germline V and J ends were trimmed by 1 base and 0 bases, with 13 bases remaining between them. On this clone: Antigen specificity is unknown.

The rearrangement links TRBV7-6 to TRBJ1-3, with a weak D call TRBD1 (5 bases). The sequencing used peripheral blood, collected on day 0 of AZD1222 vaccination. This clonotype originated in an adult in good health. The CDR3 DNA reads TGTGCCAGCAGCTTAGGTCCTACAGGACCCTCTGGAAACACCATATATTTT. This translates into CASSLGPTGPSGNTIYF.